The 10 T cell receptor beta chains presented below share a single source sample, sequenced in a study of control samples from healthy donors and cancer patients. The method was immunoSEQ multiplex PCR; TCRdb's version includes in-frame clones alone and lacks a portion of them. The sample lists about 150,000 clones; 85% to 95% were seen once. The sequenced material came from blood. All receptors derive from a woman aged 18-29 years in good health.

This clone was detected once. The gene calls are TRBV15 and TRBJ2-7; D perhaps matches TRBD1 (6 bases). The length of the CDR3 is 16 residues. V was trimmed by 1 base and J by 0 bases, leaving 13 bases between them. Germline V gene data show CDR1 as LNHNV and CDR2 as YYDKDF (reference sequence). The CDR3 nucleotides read TGTGCCACCAGCAGAGGCAGGGGCCGGAGCTCCTACGAGCAGTACTTC. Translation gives CATSRGRGRSSYEQYF.

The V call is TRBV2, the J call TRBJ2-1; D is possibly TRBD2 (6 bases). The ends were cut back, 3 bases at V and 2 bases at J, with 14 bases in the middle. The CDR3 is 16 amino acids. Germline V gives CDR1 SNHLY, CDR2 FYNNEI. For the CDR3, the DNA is TGTGCCAGCAGTGATAGGGGACCGGGAGCCTACAATGAGCAGTTCTTC. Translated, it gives CASSDRGPGAYNEQFF.

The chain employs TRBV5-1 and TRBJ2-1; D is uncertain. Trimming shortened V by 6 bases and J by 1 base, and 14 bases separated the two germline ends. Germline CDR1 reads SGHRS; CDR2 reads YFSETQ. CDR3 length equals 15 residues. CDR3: CASTFLGNSYNEQFF. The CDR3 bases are TGCGCCAGCACCTTCCTAGGAAATTCCTACAATGAGCAGTTCTTC.

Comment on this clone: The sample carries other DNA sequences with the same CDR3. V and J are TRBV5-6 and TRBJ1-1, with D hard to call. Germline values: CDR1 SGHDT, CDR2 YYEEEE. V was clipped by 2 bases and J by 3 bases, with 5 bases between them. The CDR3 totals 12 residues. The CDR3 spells CASSLADTEAFF. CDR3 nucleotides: TGTGCCAGCAGCTTAGCGGACACTGAAGCTTTCTTT.

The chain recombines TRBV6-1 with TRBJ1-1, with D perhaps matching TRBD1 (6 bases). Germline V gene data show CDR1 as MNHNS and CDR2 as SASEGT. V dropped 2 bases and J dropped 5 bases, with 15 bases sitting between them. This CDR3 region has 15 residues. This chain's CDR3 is CASSERGGGNTEAFF. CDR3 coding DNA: TGTGCCAGCAGTGAAAGGGGAGGGGGGAATACTGAAGCTTTCTTT.

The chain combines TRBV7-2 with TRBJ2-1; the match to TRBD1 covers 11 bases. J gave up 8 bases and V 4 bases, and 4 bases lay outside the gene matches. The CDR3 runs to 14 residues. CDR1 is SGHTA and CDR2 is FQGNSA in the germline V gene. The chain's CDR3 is CASSSGDRGYEQFF. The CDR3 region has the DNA TGTGCCAGCAGCTCGGGGGACAGGGGGTATGAGCAGTTCTTC.

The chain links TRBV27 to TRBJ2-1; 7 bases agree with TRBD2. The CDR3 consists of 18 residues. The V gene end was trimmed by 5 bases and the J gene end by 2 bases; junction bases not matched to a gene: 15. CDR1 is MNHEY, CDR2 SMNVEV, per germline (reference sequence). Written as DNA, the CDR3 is TGTGCCAGCAGTGGGCAAGTCCAGCGGGACCTCCCCTACAATGAGCAGTTCTTC. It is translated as CASSGQVQRDLPYNEQFF.

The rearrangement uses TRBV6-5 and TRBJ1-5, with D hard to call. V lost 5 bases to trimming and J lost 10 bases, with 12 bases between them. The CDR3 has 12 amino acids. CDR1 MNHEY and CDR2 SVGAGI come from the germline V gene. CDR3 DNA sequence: TGTGCCAGCAGTCTGCAGCAGCACCCCCAGCATTTT. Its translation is CASSLQQHPQHF.

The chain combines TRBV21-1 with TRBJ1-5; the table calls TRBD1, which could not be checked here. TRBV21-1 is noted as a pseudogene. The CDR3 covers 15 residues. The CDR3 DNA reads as TGTGCCAGCAGACCGGGACAGGGGAATAATCAGCCCCAGCATTTT. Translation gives CASRPGQGNNQPQHF.

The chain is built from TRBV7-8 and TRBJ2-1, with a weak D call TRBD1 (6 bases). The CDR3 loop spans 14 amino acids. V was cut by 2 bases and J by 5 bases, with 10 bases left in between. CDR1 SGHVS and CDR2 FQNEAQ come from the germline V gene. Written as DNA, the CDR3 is TGTGCCAGCAGCTTAAACAGGGTTGACAATGAGCAGTTCTTC. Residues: CASSLNRVDNEQFF. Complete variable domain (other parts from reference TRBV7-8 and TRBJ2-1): GAGVSQSPRYKVAKRGQDVALRCDPISGHVSLFWYQQALGQGPEFLTYFQNEAQLDKSGLPSDRFFAERPEGSVSTLKIQRTQQEDSAVYLCASSLNRVDNEQFFGPGTRLTVL.